This TCR beta chain was captured in a study of metastatic and nonmetastatic thyroid tumors. Study in general: A comparison of repertoires was made across blood and tumor or nodule tissue from malignant and benign thyroid patients. Notes on the study in general: In blood and tumor, TCR beta diversity was reportedly significantly higher in malignant thyroid tumors than in benign nodules.

This clone is medium-sized (0.01 to 0.1%) within its sample. What it binds is unknown. Per the original data handling: For papillary thyroid cancer, a distant-metastasis classifier was constructed from CDR3 differences observed across clinicopathological groups. TCRdb ran MiXCR on the PCR reads. The V and J calls shown here were made by TCRdb, not taken from the authors' results. Among more than 9,000 clones listed, approximately 30% were seen once. The germline V gene encodes CDR1 SGHAT and CDR2 FQNNGV. Between the trimmed V and J ends, which lost 8 bases and 4 bases, there was a span of 17 bases. The length of the CDR3 is 14 residues. None of the patients had undergone any treatment ahead of thyroid surgery.

This TCR was recovered from a male donor with papillary thyroid cancer or a benign thyroid nodule (not recorded which). Some clones in this sample may be carry-over from other donors' samples. The genes are TRBV11-2 and TRBJ1-2; D may be TRBD1 (5 bases). Material: tumor tissue. As DNA, the CDR3 is TGTGCCAGCGGGGCCAGAGGTCAGCCCTATGGCTACACCTTC. Protein sequence: CASGARGQPYGYTF.